The clone carrying this TCR beta chain has a handful of counts. The authors ran a second PCR of roughly 6 to 11 cycles using a sample-barcoded 5' primer and a J-beta primer mix. TCRdb used MiXCR to reprocess the 5' RACE reads, holding one entry per CDR3 protein. The repertoire holds about 1 million distinct CDR3 sequences, with 45% as singletons. This sample was taken from a study of blood T cells in healthy people across ages. Turning to the study itself: The template switching approach captured approximately one barcoded beta molecule for every two T cells.

Sequenced sample: blood. This TCR derives from a woman in her fifties or sixties in good health.

The chain's CDR3 is CATSKFTAGSTDTQYF. The CDR3 coding sequence is TGTGCCACCAGCAAATTTACGGCAGGGAGCACAGATACGCAGTATTTT. V is TRBV15 and J is TRBJ2-3, with a tentative D call TRBD1 (5 bases). Germline-derived CDR1 and CDR2 are LNHNV and YYDKDF (reference sequence). The CDR3 sequence is 16 residues long. Trimming left V 4 bases short and J 0 bases short, with 14 bases between.